Listed below are T cell receptor beta chains from one sample, sequenced in a study of regulatory T cells in long-lasting Graves disease. TCRdb re-called the multiplex PCR reads with MiXCR, one entry per CDR3 protein. The repertoire holds hundreds of thousands of distinct CDR3 sequences, roughly 15% seen once, with around 19% in the top ten. Separately, the same data were catalogued under a study of T cells in Graves' hyperthyroidism and ophthalmopathy.

The source was peripheral blood mononuclear cells (PBMCs), collected at new diagnosis, from a patient treated with antithyroid drugs. All receptors derive from a woman under 40 with Graves disease. The CDR3 runs from the conserved cysteine through the conserved F or W. Fields, in order: J gene, D gene, V gene, clone size, CDR3 DNA, CDR3 protein. D genes are given only for firm matches. Some rows have no size entry. The others give once, few or many, or a class for an expanded clone.

>TRBJ2-5|.|TRBV20-1|few
TGCAGTGCTGGACGGGTCCAAGAGACCCAGTACTTC
CSAGRVQETQYF
>TRBJ1-2|.|TRBV15|many
TGTGCCACCAGCAGAGGGCCCGATAGCGGCTACACCTTC
CATSRGPDSGYTF
>TRBJ1-1|.|TRBV19|.
TGTGCCAGTAGTATAGGGGGCCTGATAGAAGCTTTCTTT
CASSIGGLIEAFF
>TRBJ1-1|.|TRBV20-1|few
TGCAGTGCTAGAGATCAGGCGGACACTGAAGCTTTCTTT
CSARDQADTEAFF
>TRBJ2-1|TRBD2|TRBV28|.
TGTGCCAGCAGTTTTACCTTCTTAGCGGGGGGGAATGAGCAGTTCTTC
CASSFTFLAGGNEQFF
>TRBJ2-3|.|TRBV28|many
TGTGCCAGCAGTTCCCGATCCGATCCGCCCACGGATACGCAGTATTTT
CASSSRSDPPTDTQYF
>TRBJ2-1|TRBD2|TRBV12-3/TRBV12-4|many
TGTGCCAGCAGTCTTTCCCCGGGACTAGCGGGAAGAACTCCCAATGAGCAGTTCTTC
CASSLSPGLAGRTPNEQFF
>TRBJ2-5|.|TRBV15|many
TGTGCCACCAGCATCTGGGGGCTGGCCCAGTACTTC
CATSIWGLAQYF
>TRBJ2-7|.|TRBV13|many
TGTGCCAGCAGCGATGACAGCAACGAGCAGTACTTC
CASSDDSNEQYF
>TRBJ2-3|.|TRBV20-1|few
TGCAGTGCCCAACGAGGATTAGGTGGGACAGATACGCAGTATTTT
CSAQRGLGGTDTQYF
>TRBJ2-1|TRBD2|TRBV6-1|few
TGTGCCAGCAGTGTCGCGGGAGCGGGTAATGAGCAGTTCTTC
CASSVAGAGNEQFF
>TRBJ2-5|.|TRBV9|few
TGTGCCAGCACCGGGAGAGGAGAGACCCAGTACTTC
CASTGRGETQYF
>TRBJ2-1|TRBD2|TRBV27|few
TGTGCCAGCAGTTTCTTTGCGGGAGGGGTCGATGAGCAGTTCTTC
CASSFFAGGVDEQFF
>TRBJ2-2|TRBD2|TRBV30|.
TGTGCCTGGAGGGGACTAGCGGCCGGGGAGCTGTTTTTT
CAWRGLAAGELFF
>TRBJ1-1|.|TRBV2|many
TGTGCCAGCAGTGAACTGAACACGGGGCTAGCTTTCTTT
CASSELNTGLAFF
>TRBJ1-2|.|TRBV3-1|.
TGTGCCAGCAGCCAAGCCAGCGGACAGTTATCGTATGGCTACACCTTC
CASSQASGQLSYGYTF
>TRBJ1-2|.|TRBV20-1|few
TGCAGCGGAAGAAACGCCTATGGCTACACCTTC
CSGRNAYGYTF
>TRBJ1-5|.|TRBV7-9|few
TGTGCCAGCAGCTTACCCGAACAGCCCCAGCATTTT
CASSLPEQPQHF
>TRBJ1-1|.|TRBV5-1|few
TGCGCCAGCAGCTTCGAGGGGAACCCCACTGAAGCTTTCTTT
CASSFEGNPTEAFF
>TRBJ2-5|TRBD2|TRBV11-2|.
TGTGCCAGCAGCCAATTGACTAGCGGGGGCGAAAAGAAAGAGACCCAGTACTTC
CASSQLTSGGEKKETQYF
>TRBJ2-2|.|TRBV6-5|.
TGTGCCAGCAGTTATGAAGGGGGAGCTAGGGCCGGGGAGCTGTTTTTT
CASSYEGGARAGELFF
>TRBJ2-7|.|TRBV7-2|.
TGTGCCAGCAGGCCCAGGACAACGGACCACTACGAGCAGTACTTC
CASRPRTTDHYEQYF